The T cell receptor (beta chain) described here comes from a study of blood T cell repertoires in COVID-19. Study in general: Specimens from acute and convalescent COVID-19 originated in the United States, Italy and Spain. The analysed material was cDNA or gDNA that came from T cells, B-cell-depleted T cells, or PBMCs.

There are a few counts of this clone. The germline CDR1 and CDR2 sequences are MNHEY and SMNVEV (reference sequence). V was trimmed by 0 bases and J by 2 bases, leaving 28 bases between them. The CDR3 contains 21 residues. In the original analysis: Estimates of nucleated cell counts were drawn from the amplification of reference gene primers. The repertoire was sequenced with immunoSEQ multiplex PCR; TCRdb's copy has only in-frame clones and lacks some. Clone size and V and J calls were adopted from that table, with D and trimming inferred from the DNA. The sample carries around 140,000 clones, 87% recorded once.

Specimen: peripheral blood. The TCR sequence derives from a man aged 50 to 60 with active COVID-19. The chain carries TRBV27 and TRBJ1-1; D is ambiguous. CDR3 region: CASSLSRVGGIRTFSNTEAFF. For the CDR3, the DNA is TGTGCCAGCAGTTTATCACGGGTAGGCGGGATCCGAACTTTCTCAAACACTGAAGCTTTCTTT.